This entry concerns a single T cell receptor beta chain. The protocol was immunoSEQ multiplex PCR, while the TCRdb copy is restricted to in-frame clones and leaves out a portion. The profile shows roughly 150,000 clones, 80% to 95% of them singletons. The entry originates in a study of control samples from healthy donors and cancer patients. Germline-derived CDR1 and CDR2 are SGDLS and YYNGEE. Between the trimmed V and J ends, which lost 3 bases and 4 bases, there was a span of 11 bases. The CDR3 runs 14 residues. This TCR was recovered from a man between 18 and 29 years old in good health. The sample comprised blood. This sequence joins TRBV9 and TRBJ1-3; D is perhaps TRBD1 (6 bases). CDR3 sequence reads: CASSEQGSGNTIYF. The CDR3 DNA reads TGTGCCAGCAGCGAACAGGGTTCCGGAAACACCATATATTTT.